This entry lists 31 T cell receptor beta chains sequenced from one sample in a study of T cell responses to AZD1222 COVID-19 vaccine. Clones were sequenced by immunoSEQ multiplex PCR, and TCRdb holds only the in-frame ones, with some missing. In the table there are about 190,000 clones, almost 95% of which are singletons. Specimen: peripheral blood, collected on day 0 of AZD1222 vaccination. Every receptor here comes from an adult in good health.

The chain links TRBV12-2 to TRBJ1-2; the table names TRBD1, a call not compared with the DNA. TRBV12-2 is recorded as a pseudogene. The CDR3 sequence is 16 residues long. Written as DNA, the CDR3 is TGTGCAAGTCGCTTAGCCGGTTTAGGCAGGGGGAGTGGCTACACCTTC. Translating gives CASRLAGLGRGSGYTF.

The chain recombines TRBV7-9 with TRBJ2-3; D possibly matches TRBD1 or TRBD2 (5 bases each). The germline V gene has CDR1 SEHNR and CDR2 FQNEAQ (reference sequence). The CDR3 runs 18 residues. Trimming removed 7 bases at V and 6 bases at J, with 29 bases between. The CDR3 is CASIQGDGMAILEDTQYF. The CDR3 coding sequence is TGTGCCAGCATCCAGGGCGACGGGATGGCAATCCTAGAGGATACGCAGTATTTT.

The chain couples TRBV5-1 to TRBJ2-7; 10 bases are shared with TRBD2. Losses at the gene ends were 0 bases for V and 3 bases for J; bases not matched to a gene: 3. CDR3 size: 15 residues. The germline V gene has CDR1 SGHRS and CDR2 YFSETQ. The CDR3 region is CASSLEPSGSYEQYF. The CDR3 DNA sequence: TGCGCCAGCAGCTTGGAGCCTAGCGGGAGCTACGAGCAGTACTTC.

This chain uses TRBV29-1 with TRBJ1-2; D is unresolved. Germline V gene data show CDR1 as SQVTM and CDR2 as ANQGSEA. V gave up 0 bases and J gave up 8 bases, with 7 bases separating them. The CDR3 extends over 11 amino acids. CDR3 amino acids: CSVEDRQGYTF. The DNA of the CDR3 is TGCAGCGTTGAAGATCGGCAGGGCTACACCTTC.

The chain combines TRBV4-1 with TRBJ1-5; 7 bases map to TRBD1. The germline gives CDR1 MGHRA, CDR2 YSYEKL. The length of the CDR3 is 16 residues. Trimming removed 0 bases from V and 2 bases from J; junction bases left unmatched: 4. The CDR3 region is CASSQDTDRRNQPQHF. The CDR3 bases are TGCGCCAGCAGCCAAGACACGGACAGGCGCAATCAGCCCCAGCATTTT.

The chain is built from TRBV19 and TRBJ2-7, with 9 bases that match TRBD1. CDR1 and CDR2 from the germline V gene are LNHDA and SQIVND (reference sequence). The J segment lost 4 bases and the V segment lost 4 bases, leaving 11 bases of the junction unmatched. The CDR3 length is 16 residues. This CDR3 reads CASSTQTGGGRYEQYF. For the CDR3, the DNA is TGTGCCAGTAGTACGCAAACAGGGGGCGGTAGGTACGAGCAGTACTTC.

This sequence joins TRBV5-5 and TRBJ2-2, with D uncertain. There are 15 residues in the CDR3. Germline values: CDR1 SGHKS, CDR2 YYEKEE (reference sequence). V dropped 2 bases and J dropped 0 bases, with 8 bases sitting between them. CDR3 loop: CASSFWRSNTGELFF. The CDR3, as DNA: TGTGCCAGCAGCTTCTGGCGATCGAACACCGGGGAGCTGTTTTTT.

The chain recombines TRBV19 with TRBJ2-2, with unresolved D. The CDR3 extends over 15 amino acids. CDR1 and CDR2 (germline): LNHDA, SQIVND (reference sequence). V lost 3 bases and J 8 bases, leaving 16 bases between the germline ends. The CDR3: CASSIQPTKGGELFF. CDR3 in DNA: TGTGCCAGTAGTATCCAACCCACCAAGGGAGGGGAGCTGTTTTTT.

The chain is built from TRBV24-1 and TRBJ2-3; tentative D call: TRBD1 (6 bases). V was cut by 3 bases and J by 3 bases, with 12 bases left in between. The CDR3 is 15 residues long. Germline-derived CDR1 and CDR2 are KGHDR and SFDVKD. CDR3 in DNA: TGTGCCACCAGTGATGACAGGAACCCTACAGATACGCAGTATTTT. Protein: CATSDDRNPTDTQYF.

The V and J genes are TRBV6-5 and TRBJ1-1, with TRBD1 matching over 8 bases. The V gene's germline CDR1 is MNHEY and CDR2 SVGAGI. J gave up 5 bases and V 5 bases, and 7 bases lay outside the gene matches. The CDR3 is 14 residues long. CDR3 sequence reads: CASSLQGVGTEAFF. For the CDR3, the DNA is TGTGCCAGCAGTCTACAGGGGGTTGGAACTGAAGCTTTCTTT.

The chain recombines TRBV4-1 with TRBJ1-6; D may be TRBD1 (5 bases). Deletions cut 4 bases from V and 13 bases from J, with 23 bases between. This CDR3 comprises 16 residues. The germline gives CDR1 MGHRA, CDR2 YSYEKL. The chain's CDR3 is CASSPSERQGSGPLHF. In DNA form, the CDR3 reads TGCGCCAGCAGCCCGTCTGAGCGTCAGGGATCCGGCCCCCTCCACTTT.

The J gene is TRBJ1-1, the V gene TRBV7-9; a possible D gene is TRBD1 (5 bases). V lost 3 bases and J lost 0, with 8 bases in between. The length of the CDR3 is 14 residues. Germline V gene sequence: CDR1 SEHNR, CDR2 FQNEAQ (reference sequence). In DNA form, the CDR3 reads TGTGCCAGCAGCTTGGGGGTCCTGAACACTGAAGCTTTCTTT. Translation gives CASSLGVLNTEAFF.

The chain employs TRBV10-1 and TRBJ1-5, with D possibly matching TRBD1 (5 bases). CDR3 length equals 15 residues. V was trimmed by 9 bases and J by 2 bases, leaving 17 bases between them. CDR1 is WNHNN, CDR2 SYGVQD, per germline (reference sequence). The CDR3: CASTRGRTGNQPQHF. The CDR3 nucleotides read TGCGCCAGTACTAGGGGCCGGACGGGCAATCAGCCCCAGCATTTT.

This chain joins TRBV5-1 and TRBJ1-1; D is possibly TRBD1 (5 bases). The CDR3 covers 14 residues. V gave up 6 bases and J gave up 5 bases, with 17 bases separating them. Germline V gives CDR1 SGHRS, CDR2 YFSETQ. CDR3 region: CASTPRVGGTEAFF. CDR3 nucleotides: TGCGCCAGCACCCCGAGAGTTGGGGGAACTGAAGCTTTCTTT. Combining the CDR3 with reference TRBV5-1 and TRBJ1-1 gives the whole variable domain KAGVTQTPRYLIKTRGQQVTLSCSPISGHRSVSWYQQTPGQGLQFLFEYFSETQRNKGNFPGRFSGRQFSNSRSEMNVSTLELGDSALYLCASTPRVGGTEAFFGQGTRLTVV.

V usage is TRBV13 and J usage is TRBJ2-7; D might be TRBD1 (6 bases). CDR3 size: 14 residues. V lost 4 bases and J 2 bases, leaving 12 bases between the germline ends. Germline-derived CDR1 and CDR2 are PRHDT and FYEKMQ (reference sequence). This CDR3 is CASSSLGTPYEQYF. CDR3 nucleotides: TGTGCCAGCAGCTCCCTCGGGACACCCTACGAGCAGTACTTC.

The J gene is TRBJ1-1, the V gene TRBV6-5; D is possibly TRBD1 (5 bases). CDR3 length: 13 residues. CDR1 and CDR2 (germline): MNHEY, SVGAGI. The V gene lost 4 bases and the J gene lost 1 base, with 7 bases spanning the gap. The CDR3 bases are TGTGCCAGCAGTTTTCAGGGGAACACTGAAGCTTTCTTT. The encoded protein is CASSFQGNTEAFF.

The chain has TRBV28 and TRBJ2-5; 11 positions agree with TRBD2. The V gene's germline CDR1 is MDHEN and CDR2 SYDVKM. With V trimmed by 2 bases and J by 4 bases, 9 bases remained unmatched. This CDR3 has 17 amino acids. The CDR3 DNA is TGTGCCAGCAGTTTACTAACTAGCGGGAGACCGGGAGAGACCCAGTACTTC. It specifies CASSLLTSGRPGETQYF.

V usage is TRBV3-1 (or the pseudogene TRBV3-2) and J usage is TRBJ2-3, with 14 bases aligning to TRBD2. The V segment lost 0 bases and the J segment 3 bases; nucleotides outside the gene matches: 2. From germline, CDR1 is LGHDT and CDR2 YNNKEL (reference sequence). The CDR3 totals 17 residues. The CDR3 sequence: CASSQEGLAGVTDTQYF. CDR3 nucleotides: TGTGCCAGCAGCCAAGAGGGACTAGCGGGAGTGACAGATACGCAGTATTTT.

The chain couples TRBV2 to TRBJ1-5, with a weak D call TRBD1 (5 bases). V was clipped by 4 bases and J by 2 bases, with 12 bases between them. CDR3 length: 15 amino acids. CDR1 and CDR2 (germline): SNHLY, FYNNEI. CDR3 residues: CASSVSLRGNQPQHF. The CDR3 DNA sequence: TGTGCCAGCAGTGTCAGCCTCAGGGGCAATCAGCCCCAGCATTTT.

The V and J genes are TRBV11-2 and TRBJ2-1; 7 positions match TRBD2. The germline V gene encodes CDR1 SGHAT and CDR2 FQNNGV. Trimming took 0 bases from V and 1 from J; bases not matched to a gene: 6. This CDR3 has 17 residues. The CDR3, as DNA: TGTGCCAGCAGCTTAGATCGTGCCGGGAGGTCCTACAATGAGCAGTTCTTC. Its translation: CASSLDRAGRSYNEQFF. The whole variable domain, filled in from reference TRBV11-2 and TRBJ2-1, reads EAGVAQSPRYKIIEKRQSVAFWCNPISGHATLYWYQQILGQGPKLLIQFQNNGVVDDSQLPKDRFSAERLKGVDSTLKIQPAKLEDSAVYLCASSLDRAGRSYNEQFFGPGTRLTVL.

V gene TRBV6-2 or TRBV6-3 combines with J gene TRBJ1-2, with D unresolved. CDR3 length: 14 amino acids. Germline CDR1 is MNHEY and CDR2 is SVGEGT. V was pared by 2 bases and J by 4 bases, with 11 bases between. CDR3 sequence: CASSYVSSRYGYTF. The DNA for the CDR3 is TGTGCCAGCAGTTACGTCAGCTCTCGCTATGGCTACACCTTC.

The chain has TRBV7-9 and TRBJ1-1, with TRBD1 matching 7 bases. Germline lookup yields CDR1 SEHNR and CDR2 FQNEAQ (reference sequence). This CDR3 spans 17 amino acids. Germline trimming cut 3 bases from V and 1 base from J; bases unmatched to any gene: 11. CDR3 nucleotides: TGTGCCAGCAGCTTCCCCACGACAGGGAAGAGGAACACTGAAGCTTTCTTT. It is translated as CASSFPTTGKRNTEAFF.

The chain recombines TRBV11-2 with TRBJ1-5; tentative D call: TRBD1 (5 bases). With 1 base removed from V and 4 bases from J, the gap between germline ends came to 17 bases. The CDR3 is 17 amino acids. The V gene's germline CDR1 is SGHAT and CDR2 FQNNGV. CDR3 loop: CASSLGPGMRENQPQHF. DNA for the CDR3: TGTGCCAGCAGCTTAGGCCCAGGGATGAGGGAAAATCAGCCCCAGCATTTT.

The chain carries TRBV30 and TRBJ2-2; D perhaps matches TRBD1 (6 bases). This CDR3 is built from 15 residues. V lost 2 bases to trimming and J lost 6 bases, with 16 bases between them. CDR1 is GTSNPN, CDR2 SVGIG, per germline (reference sequence). The CDR3 region has the DNA TGTGCCTGGAGTAGAGACAGGTCGGGCGCCGGGGAGCTGTTTTTT. It specifies CAWSRDRSGAGELFF.

V is TRBV7-2 and J is TRBJ2-2, with D unclear. The CDR3 is 13 residues long. Germline V gene data show CDR1 as SGHTA and CDR2 as FQGNSA. V was pared by 3 bases and J by 4 bases, with 6 bases between. The CDR3 DNA follows: TGTGCCAGCAGCTTTGGGGTCACCGGGGAGCTGTTTTTT. Amino acid sequence: CASSFGVTGELFF.

The V call is TRBV4-2, the J call TRBJ2-2; 9 bases line up with TRBD2. The CDR3 has 19 residues. The V and J ends lost 0 bases and 5 bases, in that order; junction bases with no gene match: 13. Per germline, CDR1 LGHNA and CDR2 YNFKEQ. The CDR3 DNA follows: TGTGCCAGCAGCCAAGAATCCCCCGCTAGCGGGATCGCGACCGGGGAGCTGTTTTTT. Its protein product is CASSQESPASGIATGELFF.

This chain links TRBV10-3 with TRBJ2-1; 13 bases map to TRBD2. V trimming: 7 bases; J trimming: 9 bases; junction bases outside the gene matches: 6. This CDR3 has 14 amino acids. CDR1 and CDR2 from the germline V gene are ENHRY and SYGVKD. CDR3: CAIKLAGGPGEQFF. CDR3 coding DNA: TGTGCCATCAAACTAGCGGGAGGGCCGGGTGAGCAGTTCTTC.

The chain couples TRBV19 to TRBJ1-2; D unresolved. V lost 2 bases to trimming and J lost 1 base, with 8 bases between them. CDR3 length: 14 residues. Germline assignment: CDR1 LNHDA and CDR2 SQIVND (reference sequence). In DNA form, the CDR3 reads TGTGCCAGTAGTATACTAGGCGTTAACTATGGCTACACCTTC. Amino acids: CASSILGVNYGYTF.

The chain employs TRBV2 and TRBJ2-5, with 10 bases identical to TRBD1. The CDR3 has 15 amino acids. Germline CDR1 reads SNHLY; CDR2 reads FYNNEI. After removal of 7 bases from V and 5 bases from J, the junction contained 10 bases not matched to a gene. The CDR3 is CASMARQGAWETQYF. The CDR3, as DNA: TGTGCCAGCATGGCGAGACAGGGGGCGTGGGAGACCCAGTACTTC.

The chain recombines TRBV15 with TRBJ2-7; TRBD1 aligns across 10 bases. The germline CDR1 and CDR2 sequences are LNHNV and YYDKDF (reference sequence). The V segment lost 5 bases and the J segment 4 bases; nucleotides outside the gene matches: 5. The CDR3 extends over 14 amino acids. The CDR3, as DNA: TGTGCCACCAGCCCCGGGACAGGGGAGTACGAGCAGTACTTC. As protein: CATSPGTGEYEQYF.

The chain is built from TRBV11-3 and TRBJ2-7, with D possibly being TRBD2 (7 bases). The ends were cut back, 6 bases at V and 6 bases at J, with 15 bases in the middle. The CDR3 runs 13 residues. Germline values: CDR1 SGHNT, CDR2 YENEEA. CDR3 residues: CASSPRGASEQYF. As DNA, the CDR3 is TGTGCCAGCAGTCCCCGGGGGGCCAGCGAGCAGTACTTC.